The 5 T cell receptor beta chains below all came from one sample that was sequenced in a study of blood T cell repertoires in COVID-19. Some clones are missing from TCRdb's copy, which holds only in-frame ones; the method was immunoSEQ multiplex PCR. The sample lists 250,000 to 350,000 clones, about 81% occurring once. The sample taken for sequencing was peripheral blood. The receptors originated from a human donor with COVID-19, enrolled during active disease. The donor label of this sample is uncertain.

For this clone: Other nucleotide sequences in the sample specify the same CDR3. The chain employs TRBV27 and TRBJ1-5; D is unresolved. The CDR3 has 15 residues. The V and J ends lost 6 bases and 0 bases respectively, with 12 bases between them. The V gene's germline CDR1 is MNHEY and CDR2 SMNVEV (reference sequence). The chain's CDR3 is CASSPRTASNQPQHF. The CDR3 DNA reads as TGTGCCAGCAGCCCGAGAACAGCTAGCAATCAGCCCCAGCATTTT.

J is TRBJ1-2 and V is TRBV7-2, with 8 bases that match TRBD1. The CDR3 spans 16 residues. V shed 2 bases, J shed 2 bases, and the junction held 7 bases outside the gene matches. Germline lookup yields CDR1 SGHTA and CDR2 FQGNSA. This chain's CDR3 is CASSLPRTGINYGYTF. In DNA, the CDR3 is TGTGCCAGCAGCTTACCCAGGACAGGGATAAACTATGGCTACACCTTC.

The chain recombines TRBV9 with TRBJ2-3, with unresolved D. In germline, CDR1 is SGDLS, CDR2 YYNGEE. V was pared by 0 bases and J by 9 bases, with 11 bases between. This CDR3 contains 13 residues. CDR3 loop: CASSVAVGETQYF. The CDR3 DNA reads TGTGCCAGCAGCGTAGCGGTTGGAGAAACGCAGTATTTT.

The V gene is TRBV4-2, the J gene TRBJ1-1, with TRBD1 matching 9 bases. The V segment lost 4 bases and the J segment 5 bases; nucleotides outside the gene matches: 8. The CDR3 contains 15 residues. Germline-derived CDR1 and CDR2 are LGHNA and YNFKEQ. This chain's CDR3 is CASSRDRADETEAFF. The CDR3 DNA is TGTGCCAGCAGCCGGGACAGGGCGGATGAGACTGAAGCTTTCTTT.

V usage is TRBV19 and J usage is TRBJ1-1; tentative D call: TRBD1 (6 bases). V was shortened by 7 bases and J by 1 base, with 19 bases between the two germline ends. The germline V gene encodes CDR1 LNHDA and CDR2 SQIVND (reference sequence). The CDR3 consists of 16 residues. The DNA for the CDR3 is TGTGCCAGTAAGACAGGAGGTTGGGACCCGAACACTGAAGCTTTCTTT. Protein sequence: CASKTGGWDPNTEAFF.